Below, 27 T cell receptor beta chains from the same sample are listed, as sequenced in a study of blood T cell repertoires in COVID-19. Measured with immunoSEQ multiplex PCR; TCRdb has only the in-frame clones, and not every one. The profile shows about 480,000 clones, roughly 89% of them singletons. Material for sequencing was peripheral blood. All receptors derive from a man younger than 35 with COVID-19, enrolled during active disease.

The chain combines TRBV5-1 with TRBJ2-2; D is possibly TRBD1 (6 bases). CDR3 length equals 14 residues. The V gene lost 0 bases and the J gene lost 6 bases, with 9 bases spanning the gap. The germline V gene encodes CDR1 SGHRS and CDR2 YFSETQ. The CDR3: CASSLDREAGELFF. The CDR3 coding sequence is TGCGCCAGCAGCTTGGACAGGGAAGCCGGGGAGCTGTTTTTT.

The J gene is TRBJ1-1, the V gene TRBV6-5, with D unclear. This CDR3 has 13 residues. Germline values: CDR1 MNHEY, CDR2 SVGAGI. Trimming removed 3 bases at V and 4 bases at J, with 9 bases between. CDR3 loop: CASSYREITEAFF. CDR3 nucleotides: TGTGCCAGCAGTTATCGGGAGATCACTGAAGCTTTCTTT.

A few counts support this clone. The genes are TRBV7-9 and TRBJ2-7; 8 bases map to TRBD2. V lost 5 bases and J lost 8; bases outside the gene matches: 14. Per the germline V gene, CDR1 is SEHNR and CDR2 is FQNEAQ (reference sequence). The CDR3 totals 15 residues. CDR3 bases: TGTGCCAGCAGCCCCCCCAGCGGGAGTACGTTCCAGCAGTACTTC. It yields the protein CASSPPSGSTFQQYF.

The chain links TRBV6-6 to TRBJ2-5, with 7 nucleotides matching TRBD2. J lost 1 base, V lost 5 bases, and 4 bases had no gene match. This CDR3 region has 14 residues. Germline assignment: CDR1 MNHNY and CDR2 SVGAGI (reference sequence). The CDR3 loop reads CASSHLAVQETQYF. The CDR3 coding sequence is TGTGCCAGCAGTCATCTAGCGGTCCAAGAGACCCAGTACTTC.

The chain joins TRBV23-1 to TRBJ1-5; TRBD1 matches at 7 bases. TRBV23-1 is sorted into the ORF group, with uncertain function. The CDR3 is made up of 16 amino acids. The junction had 7 bases not matched to a gene; V was cut back by 0 bases and J by 5 bases. The CDR3 sequence is CASSQSMGQKYQPQHF. In DNA form, the CDR3 reads TGCGCCAGCAGTCAATCGATGGGACAGAAGTATCAGCCCCAGCATTTT.

The chain has TRBV11-3 and TRBJ2-1; D remains unclear. The CDR3 extends over 12 amino acids. Germline CDR1 reads SGHNT; CDR2 reads YENEEA. The ends were cut back, 2 bases at V and 10 bases at J, with 9 bases in the middle. CDR3 sequence reads: CASSLRGYEQFF. As DNA, the CDR3 is TGTGCCAGCAGCTTACGAGGATACGAGCAGTTCTTC.

The chain links TRBV2 to TRBJ2-3; 9 nucleotides line up with TRBD2. V lost 0 bases to trimming and J lost 6 bases; unmatched junction nucleotides: 4. Germline V lookup: CDR1 SNHLY, CDR2 FYNNEI. This CDR3 comprises 15 residues. For the CDR3, the DNA is TGTGCCAGCAGTGAAGCTAGCGGGAGAGGGGATACGCAGTATTTT. It codes for CASSEASGRGDTQYF.

The chain has TRBV24-1 and TRBJ1-2; 12 bases align to TRBD1. Looked up from germline, CDR1 is KGHDR and CDR2 is SFDVKD. V trimming: 4 bases; J trimming: 7 bases; junction bases outside the gene matches: 3. This CDR3 is 14 amino acids long. CDR3 loop: CATSEGTGGGGYTF. The CDR3 nucleotides are TGTGCCACCAGTGAGGGGACAGGGGGCGGTGGCTACACCTTC.

Here the CDR3 DNA reads TGTGCCAGCAGTTTAGGCGGGAGTTCTCGGGGTGAGCAGTTCTTC. This codes for CASSLGGSSRGEQFF. The chain joins TRBV27 to TRBJ2-1; 7 nucleotides align to TRBD2. Trimming took 2 bases from V and 9 from J; bases not matched to a gene: 10. This CDR3 contains 15 residues. CDR1 and CDR2 (germline): MNHEY, SMNVEV (reference sequence).

J is TRBJ2-4 and V is TRBV19; TRBD2 matches 11 bases. Germline lookup yields CDR1 LNHDA and CDR2 SQIVND (reference sequence). V was pared by 5 bases and J by 8 bases, with 5 bases of the junction left unmatched. The CDR3 is made up of 14 amino acids. The CDR3 here is CASSLLAGVHIQYF. The CDR3, as DNA: TGTGCCAGTAGTTTACTAGCGGGAGTTCACATTCAGTACTTC.

The rearrangement uses TRBV4-1 and TRBJ1-2; TRBD1 agrees at 8 bases. The CDR3 runs to 14 residues. The trim removed 5 bases at V and 8 bases at J, leaving 10 bases unmatched. Germline V lookup: CDR1 MGHRA, CDR2 YSYEKL. The CDR3 DNA reads TGCGCCAGCAGCACCCTTGGGACAGGAAGGGGCTACACCTTC. This gives the protein CASSTLGTGRGYTF.

The rearrangement links TRBV19 to TRBJ1-2; TRBD1 agrees at 9 bases. This CDR3 is 16 amino acids long. CDR1 and CDR2 from the germline V gene are LNHDA and SQIVND (reference sequence). V gave up 3 bases and J gave up 2 bases; unmatched junction bases: 7. CDR3 in amino acids: CASSILGTGPNYGYTF. CDR3 DNA sequence: TGTGCCAGTAGTATTCTCGGGACAGGGCCCAACTATGGCTACACCTTC.

This clone was counted a single time. The chain employs TRBV4-1 and TRBJ2-7; D is possibly TRBD1 (6 bases). This CDR3 comprises 16 residues. Deletions cut 0 bases from V and 0 bases from J, with 12 bases between. CDR1 MGHRA and CDR2 YSYEKL come from the germline V gene. The CDR3 DNA is TGCGCCAGCAGCCAAGATTGGGGGCGGAGCTCCTACGAGCAGTACTTC. It specifies CASSQDWGRSSYEQYF.

The rearrangement links TRBV30 to TRBJ2-3, with unresolved D. The CDR3 runs to 14 residues. V was cut by 0 bases and J by 1 base, with 8 bases left in between. Germline V gene data show CDR1 as GTSNPN and CDR2 as SVGIG (reference sequence). This chain's CDR3 is CAWSVLSGTDTQYF. In DNA, the CDR3 is TGTGCCTGGAGTGTACTGAGCGGCACAGATACGCAGTATTTT.

This clone was detected only a few times. The CDR3 protein is CASSVGDRGLNYGYTF. CDR3 DNA sequence: TGTGCCAGCAGTGTTGGGGACAGGGGGCTCAATTATGGCTACACCTTC. The V gene is TRBV2, the J gene TRBJ1-2; 12 bases are shared with TRBD1. After removal of 4 bases from V and 5 bases from J, the junction contained 8 bases not matched to a gene. Germline CDR1 SNHLY, CDR2 FYNNEI. This CDR3 region has 16 residues.

J is TRBJ2-7 and V is TRBV7-8, with TRBD2 matching over 8 bases. CDR1 is SGHVS and CDR2 is FQNEAQ in the germline V gene. The CDR3 contains 14 residues. J lost 7 bases, V lost 5 bases, and 10 bases had no gene match. The CDR3: CASSPSGRTREQYF. CDR3 in DNA: TGTGCCAGCAGCCCCAGCGGGAGAACCAGGGAGCAGTACTTC.

The gene calls are TRBV6-1 and TRBJ1-5; perhaps TRBD1 as D (6 bases). The V end was cut by 0 bases, the J end by 0 bases, with 12 bases between. CDR3 length: 17 amino acids. Germline V CDR1 and CDR2: MNHNS, SASEGT. DNA of the CDR3: TGTGCCAGCAGTGAAGCGCTGCCAGGGGTTAGCAATCAGCCCCAGCATTTT. Amino acids: CASSEALPGVSNQPQHF.

This clone came up once. The chain uses TRBV7-9 and TRBJ1-2; D remains ambiguous. With 4 bases removed from V and 7 bases from J, the gap between germline ends came to 19 bases. CDR1 is SEHNR and CDR2 is FQNEAQ in the germline V gene (reference sequence). There are 15 residues in the CDR3. For the CDR3, the DNA is TGTGCCAGCAGCTCTGCGGGGATAGGCCCATTTGGCTACACCTTC. Its translation: CASSSAGIGPFGYTF.

This clone was recorded only once. This chain links TRBV7-9 with TRBJ2-1; 8 nucleotides line up with TRBD2. The CDR3 covers 15 residues. The germline V gene has CDR1 SEHNR and CDR2 FQNEAQ (reference sequence). The J segment lost 3 bases and the V segment lost 2 bases, leaving 3 bases of the junction unmatched. Here the CDR3 DNA reads TGTGCCAGCAGCTTATCAGCGGGAGTCTACAATGAGCAGTTCTTC. As protein: CASSLSAGVYNEQFF.

The chain uses TRBV6-5 and TRBJ1-2; 7 bases are shared with TRBD1. CDR1 and CDR2 from the germline V gene are MNHEY and SVGAGI. The CDR3 is 14 amino acids. V dropped 2 bases and J dropped 5; count of bases not matched to a gene: 5. In DNA form, the CDR3 reads TGTGCCAGCAGTTACGACGGCAGGGGGTATGGCTACACCTTC. Protein: CASSYDGRGYGYTF.

The chain couples TRBV14 to TRBJ1-2; a weak D match, TRBD1 (5 bases). This CDR3 has 14 amino acids. The V end was cut by 3 bases, the J end by 2 bases, with 10 bases between. CDR1 SGHDN and CDR2 FVKESK come from the germline V gene. The CDR3 sequence: CASSQVRGNYGYTF. DNA for the CDR3: TGTGCCAGCAGCCAGGTTAGGGGCAACTATGGCTACACCTTC.

This chain links TRBV18 with TRBJ2-1; the match to TRBD2 covers 10 bases. The V gene end was trimmed by 4 bases and the J gene end by 3 bases; junction bases not matched to a gene: 6. The CDR3 has 16 residues. CDR1 is KGHSH and CDR2 is LQKENI in the germline V gene. The CDR3 protein is CASSLTSGGDYNEQFF. The CDR3 bases are TGTGCCAGCTCACTGACCAGCGGGGGGGACTACAATGAGCAGTTCTTC.

The table lists this clone with a count of one. The V and J genes are TRBV13 and TRBJ2-2, with D possibly matching TRBD1 (5 bases). This CDR3 is built from 14 residues. V lost 5 bases, J lost 4 bases, and 11 bases lay in between. The germline V gene encodes CDR1 PRHDT and CDR2 FYEKMQ (reference sequence). CDR3 in DNA: TGTGCCAGCAGCCCCTGGGGCGGCACCGGGGAGCTGTTTTTT. Its translation: CASSPWGGTGELFF.

The V call is TRBV4-1, the J call TRBJ1-4, with D perhaps matching TRBD1 (5 bases). The length of the CDR3 is 13 residues. Trimming left V 4 bases short and J 8 bases short, with 11 bases between. CDR1 is MGHRA, CDR2 YSYEKL, per germline. The CDR3 reads CASSLPQGEKLFF. CDR3 sequence (DNA): TGCGCCAGCAGCCTCCCTCAGGGAGAAAAACTGTTTTTT.

V gene TRBV7-9 combines with J gene TRBJ1-6; TRBD1 is a possible D gene (5 bases). CDR3 size: 16 residues. Per the germline V gene, CDR1 is SEHNR and CDR2 is FQNEAQ (reference sequence). The germline V and J ends were trimmed by 1 base and 10 bases, with 17 bases remaining between them. CDR3 in amino acids: CASSLVQTGGESPLHF. In DNA form, the CDR3 reads TGTGCCAGCAGCTTAGTTCAGACGGGGGGAGAATCACCCCTCCACTTT.

The chain is built from TRBV7-9 and TRBJ2-1; 7 bases match TRBD1. CDR3 length: 14 amino acids. Germline V gene lookup returns CDR1 SEHNR and CDR2 FQNEAQ (reference sequence). The trim removed 5 bases at V and 8 bases at J, leaving 9 bases unmatched. CDR3 coding DNA: TGTGCCAGCAGCCCGGGACAGATCGGATATGAGCAGTTCTTC. The encoded protein is CASSPGQIGYEQFF.

The CDR3 region has the DNA TGTGCCAGCAGCCAAGATCAGGCTGACTCTGGAAACACCATATATTTT. This encodes CASSQDQADSGNTIYF. The chain has TRBV4-2 and TRBJ1-3; D unclear. V dropped 0 bases and J dropped 0 bases, with 9 bases sitting between them. The CDR3 consists of 16 residues. CDR1 and CDR2 from the germline V gene are LGHNA and YNFKEQ.